The source of this T cell receptor (beta chain) is a study of siplizumab effects on memory and regulatory T cells. Overall study findings and caveats: In controls, roughly 27% of mappable alloreactive CD4+ clones were Treg-derived on average, versus around 69% with siplizumab. The apparent diversity of naive T cells exceeded that of memory cells, and naive T cells seemed to make a major contribution to the alloresponse. For siplizumab cultures, the suppressive function of their proliferating Tregs was not confirmed.

Each sample yielded approximately 9 x 10^4 assayed TCR templates. Sequencing used immunoSEQ multiplex PCR; TCRdb keeps in-frame clones, though not all of them. The data contain some 120,000 clones, less than 95% of them singletons. CDR1 LNHDA and CDR2 SQIVND come from the germline V gene (reference sequence). Trimming left V 2 bases short and J 7 bases short, with 14 bases between. This CDR3 has 14 residues. Remarks on this clone: Its specificity is unknown.

The source of this sequence is a human donor in good health. Specimen: non-Treg CD4+ T cells sorted from blood. The J gene is TRBJ1-2, the V gene TRBV19, with TRBD1 as a possible D gene (5 bases). The CDR3, as DNA: TGTGCCAGTAGTATAACCAGGGTTACGAGTGGCTACACCTTC. Protein sequence: CASSITRVTSGYTF.